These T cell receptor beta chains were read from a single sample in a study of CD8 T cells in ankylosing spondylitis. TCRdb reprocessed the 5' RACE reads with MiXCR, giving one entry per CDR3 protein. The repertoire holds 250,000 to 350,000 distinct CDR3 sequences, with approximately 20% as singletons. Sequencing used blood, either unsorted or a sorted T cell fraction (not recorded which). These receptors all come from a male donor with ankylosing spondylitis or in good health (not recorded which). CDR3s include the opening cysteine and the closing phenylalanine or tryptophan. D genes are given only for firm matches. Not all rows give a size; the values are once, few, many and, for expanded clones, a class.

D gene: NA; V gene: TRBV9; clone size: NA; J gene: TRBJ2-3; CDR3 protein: CASSPSLSSRRGGKPQYF; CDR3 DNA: TGTGCCAGCAGCCCATCTCTTTCTAGCCGGAGAGGCGGGAAGCCGCAGTATTTT
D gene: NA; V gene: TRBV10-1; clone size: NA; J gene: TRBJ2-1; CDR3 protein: CASSDSSTGLTYNEQFF; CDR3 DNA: TGCGCCAGCAGCGACTCCTCGACAGGTCTAACCTACAATGAGCAGTTCTTC
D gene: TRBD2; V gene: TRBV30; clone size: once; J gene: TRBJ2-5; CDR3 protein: CAWNSGEETQYF; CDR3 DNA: TGTGCCTGGAATAGCGGGGAAGAGACCCAGTACTTC
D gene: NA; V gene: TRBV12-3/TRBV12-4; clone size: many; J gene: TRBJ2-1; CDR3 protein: CASSSWGDYNEQFF; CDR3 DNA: TGTGCCAGCAGTAGTTGGGGGGACTACAATGAGCAGTTCTTC
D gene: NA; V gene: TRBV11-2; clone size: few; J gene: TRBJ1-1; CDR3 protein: CASSSLPVPNTEAFF; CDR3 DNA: TGTGCCAGCAGCTCGCTGCCGGTTCCGAACACTGAAGCTTTCTTT
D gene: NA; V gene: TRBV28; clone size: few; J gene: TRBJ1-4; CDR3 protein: CASSPTNMNEKLFF; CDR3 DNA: TGTGCCAGCAGTCCTACAAACATGAATGAAAAACTGTTTTTT
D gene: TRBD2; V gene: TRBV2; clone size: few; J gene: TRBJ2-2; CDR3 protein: CASSSGGITGELFF; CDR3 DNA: TGTGCCAGCAGTAGCGGGGGGATAACCGGGGAGCTGTTTTTT
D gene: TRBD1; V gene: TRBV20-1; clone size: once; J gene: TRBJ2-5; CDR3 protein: CSASTGGAETQYF; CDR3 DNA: TGCAGTGCCTCGACAGGGGGCGCGGAGACCCAGTACTTC
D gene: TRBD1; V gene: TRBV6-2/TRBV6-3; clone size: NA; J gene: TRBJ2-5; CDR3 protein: CASNLQGSWETQYF; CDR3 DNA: TGTGCCAGCAATCTACAGGGGAGCTGGGAGACCCAGTACTTC
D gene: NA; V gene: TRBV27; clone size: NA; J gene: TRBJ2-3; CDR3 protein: CASSLRVLTDTQYF; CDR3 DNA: TGTGCCAGCAGTTTAAGGGTCCTCACAGATACGCAGTATTTT
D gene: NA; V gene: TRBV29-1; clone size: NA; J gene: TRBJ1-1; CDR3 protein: CSGGRGRAGNTEAFF; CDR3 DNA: TGCAGCGGCGGGCGGGGGCGGGCGGGGAACACTGAAGCTTTCTTT
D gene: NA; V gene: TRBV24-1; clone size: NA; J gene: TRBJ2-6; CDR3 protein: CATSDLQRGSGANVLTF; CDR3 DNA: TGTGCCACCAGTGATCTGCAGAGGGGCTCTGGGGCCAACGTCCTGACTTTC
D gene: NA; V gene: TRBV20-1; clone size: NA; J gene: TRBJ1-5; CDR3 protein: CSVSSRTVNQPQHF; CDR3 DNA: TGCAGTGTCTCTTCCCGGACCGTCAATCAGCCCCAGCATTTT